These T cell receptor beta chains were read from a single sample in a study of blood T cell repertoires in COVID-19. TCRdb's copy holds only in-frame clones and misses some; the assay was immunoSEQ multiplex PCR. The sample lists approximately 53,000 clones; roughly four fifths were seen once. What was sequenced was peripheral blood. The receptors shown here come from a woman aged 55-69 years with acute or convalescent COVID-19. CDR3s include the opening cysteine and the closing phenylalanine or tryptophan. D genes are given only for firm matches. Rows give clone size only sometimes, using once, few, many, or a class for an expanded clone.

v_call	d_call	cdr3_length	clone_size	j_call	cdr3_nt	cdr3_aa
TRBV7-3	NA	13	NA	TRBJ1-1	TGTGCCAGCAGCCCGGGAACGAACACTGAAGCTTTCTTT	CASSPGTNTEAFF
TRBV5-6	TRBD1	17	NA	TRBJ1-3	TGTGCCAGCAGCTTGCCCCATGGACAGGTCATGGGAAACACCATATATTTT	CASSLPHGQVMGNTIYF
TRBV6-5	TRBD2	14	NA	TRBJ2-7	TGTGCCAGCAGTTACGGCCAGGGAGGGAACGAGCAGTACTTC	CASSYGQGGNEQYF
TRBV5-4	NA	14	NA	TRBJ2-5	TGTGCCAGCAGCCCCGGAGCGGTACAAGAGACCCAGTACTTC	CASSPGAVQETQYF
TRBV5-3	NA	14	NA	TRBJ1-6	TGTGCCAGAAGATACAGGGCTTATAATTCACCCCTCCACTTT	CARRYRAYNSPLHF
TRBV7-9	NA	13	few	TRBJ1-2	TGTGCCAGCAGCTTTGGACAGAACTATGGCTACACCTTC	CASSFGQNYGYTF
TRBV6-5	NA	15	NA	TRBJ1-5	TGTGCCAGCAGTAGAGTGGGAGGAAGCAATCAGCCCCAGCATTTT	CASSRVGGSNQPQHF
TRBV6-5	TRBD1	16	NA	TRBJ1-2	TGTGCCAGCAGATACGGACAGGGCCTATTTAACTATGGCTACACCTTC	CASRYGQGLFNYGYTF
TRBV28	NA	15	NA	TRBJ1-6	TGTGCCTTGCATGTTAGAAGCTCCTATAATTCACCCCTCCACTTT	CALHVRSSYNSPLHF
TRBV9	NA	18	NA	TRBJ1-3	TGTGCCAGCAGCGTAGAGCTCAATCCCTCGGGTTCTGGAAACACCATATATTTT	CASSVELNPSGSGNTIYF
TRBV5-5	TRBD1	14	few	TRBJ1-1	TGTGCCAGCAGCTTAGGCGACAGGGGAACTGAAGCTTTCTTT	CASSLGDRGTEAFF
TRBV6-5	TRBD2	13	NA	TRBJ2-7	TGTGCCAGCCGGGCTAGCGGGAGTCACGAGCAGTACTTC	CASRASGSHEQYF
TRBV9	TRBD1	13	once	TRBJ1-2	TGTGCCAGCAGCGGACAGGGATACTATGGCTACACCTTC	CASSGQGYYGYTF
TRBV18	TRBD2	15	NA	TRBJ2-5	TGTGCCAGCTCACCCCAGCTAGCGGGGGTGGAGACCCAGTACTTC	CASSPQLAGVETQYF
TRBV6-5	TRBD2	15	once	TRBJ2-1	TGTGCCAGCAGGACAGAGACTAGCGGGATTAATGAGCAGTTCTTC	CASRTETSGINEQFF
TRBV11-1	TRBD1	15	NA	TRBJ1-1	TGTGCCAGCAGCTGGAAAGGGACAGGGTACACTGAAGCTTTCTTT	CASSWKGTGYTEAFF
TRBV9	TRBD1	15	NA	TRBJ1-3	TGTGCCAGCAGCGGGGGGACAGGGGGTGGAAACACCATATATTTT	CASSGGTGGGNTIYF
TRBV6-5	TRBD1	13	medium-sized	TRBJ1-2	TGTGCCAGCAGTCGGACAGGGCGTCGTGGCTACACCTTC	CASSRTGRRGYTF
TRBV5-1	TRBD2	14	NA	TRBJ2-1	TGCGCCAGCAGCTCCGGGACTAGCGTAAATGAGCAGTTCTTC	CASSSGTSVNEQFF
TRBV27	NA	14	NA	TRBJ1-5	TGTGCCAGCAGTTTAGACAGAAAATATCAGCCCCAGCATTTT	CASSLDRKYQPQHF
TRBV5-1	TRBD2	16	NA	TRBJ2-2	TGCGCCAGCAGCTTGGATGCTAGCGGACCCACCGGGGAGCTGTTTTTT	CASSLDASGPTGELFF
TRBV6-5	TRBD2	15	once	TRBJ2-3	TGTGCCAGCACCTCATGGGGAGGGGAATCAGATACGCAGTATTTT	CASTSWGGESDTQYF
TRBV6-1	NA	11	NA	TRBJ1-1	TGTGCCAGCAGTGACCGACATGAAGCTTTCTTT	CASSDRHEAFF
TRBV7-9	TRBD1	18	NA	TRBJ2-3	TGTGCCAGCAGCTTAGGGAGGTGGCGGGACAGGAGCACAGATACGCAGTATTTT	CASSLGRWRDRSTDTQYF
TRBV28	TRBD1	16	NA	TRBJ1-6	TGTGCCAGCAGTTTACAAGTCGGGACAGGGGGTTCACCCCTCCACTTT	CASSLQVGTGGSPLHF
TRBV6-5	NA	12	NA	TRBJ1-2	TGTGCCAGCAGTACCGGGGGGTATGGCTACACCTTC	CASSTGGYGYTF
TRBV18	NA	12	NA	TRBJ2-7	TGTGCCAGCTCAACAGGGATTTACGAGCAGTACTTC	CASSTGIYEQYF
TRBV6-2/TRBV6-3	NA	14	NA	TRBJ1-5	TGTGCCAGCAGTCAACAGGGAGGCAATCAGCCCCAGCATTTT	CASSQQGGNQPQHF
TRBV7-9	NA	14	NA	TRBJ1-1	TGTGCCAGCAGCTTGAATCAGGGGAACACTGAAGCTTTCTTT	CASSLNQGNTEAFF
TRBV20-1	TRBD2	16	NA	TRBJ2-3	TGCAGTGCTAGTAATAGACTAGCGGAGAGCACAGATACGCAGTATTTT	CSASNRLAESTDTQYF
TRBV18	NA	12	NA	TRBJ1-3	TGTGCCAGCTCCTACTCTGGAAACACCATATATTTT	CASSYSGNTIYF
TRBV5-4	NA	14	few	TRBJ1-1	TGTGCCAGCAGCTTGGAAGGGGATTTCACTGAAGCTTTCTTT	CASSLEGDFTEAFF
TRBV14	NA	15	few	TRBJ1-1	TGTGCCAGCAGCCGACCGGGACACCTGAACACTGAAGCTTTCTTT	CASSRPGHLNTEAFF
TRBV30	TRBD2	15	NA	TRBJ2-5	TGTGCCTGGAGCATTGGACTAGCGGCAGAAGAGACCCAGTACTTC	CAWSIGLAAEETQYF
TRBV11-2	NA	14	few	TRBJ1-1	TGTGCCAGCAGCCCAGGCGGGGGGTTCACTGAAGCTTTCTTT	CASSPGGGFTEAFF
TRBV19	TRBD1	19	few	TRBJ1-4	TGTGCCAGTAGCTACAGGACAGGCCTTCAGAGAGGGACTAATGAAAAACTGTTTTTT	CASSYRTGLQRGTNEKLFF
TRBV6-1	NA	14	once	TRBJ1-3	TGTGCCAGCAGTGAAGCAGACAGGGGAAACACCATATATTTT	CASSEADRGNTIYF
TRBV6-1	NA	16	NA	TRBJ1-5	TGTGCCAGCAGTGCCCCCGGACTGATTAGCAATCAGCCCCAGCATTTT	CASSAPGLISNQPQHF
TRBV6-1	TRBD2	15	few	TRBJ2-1	TGTGCCAGCAGTGAGGGACTAGCGGGAGCAGAGGAGCAGTTCTTC	CASSEGLAGAEEQFF
TRBV21-1	NA	15	NA	TRBJ1-4	TGTGCCAGCAGCACTACTCCAAGAACTAATGAAAAACTGTTTTTT	CASSTTPRTNEKLFF
TRBV24-1	TRBD1	15	NA	TRBJ2-1	TGTGCCACCAGTGATGGGGGACAGGGGGCAAATGAGCAGTTCTTC	CATSDGGQGANEQFF
TRBV28	TRBD1	16	few	TRBJ1-6	TGTGCCAGCAGAGGACAGGGGGCGATTCGTAATTCACCCCTCCACTTT	CASRGQGAIRNSPLHF
TRBV11-2	NA	14	few	TRBJ1-3	TGTGCCAGCAGCCCAGGGGACTCTGGAAACACCATATATTTT	CASSPGDSGNTIYF
TRBV6-2/TRBV6-3	TRBD1	13	NA	TRBJ1-5	TGTGCCAGCAGTTTACAGGGGTATCAGCCCCAGCATTTT	CASSLQGYQPQHF
TRBV7-9	NA	14	NA	TRBJ1-2	TGTGCCAGCAGCCAACGGGCAGGGAACTATGGCTACACCTTC	CASSQRAGNYGYTF
TRBV30	NA	12	NA	TRBJ1-2	TGTGCCTGGAGCGTCACAGGGCTCGGCTACACCTTC	CAWSVTGLGYTF
TRBV27	TRBD1	15	NA	TRBJ1-2	TGTGCCAGCAGTTTAGAGGGGGCAACTAACTATGGCTACACCTTC	CASSLEGATNYGYTF
TRBV3-1/TRBV3-2	NA	13	NA	TRBJ2-2	TGTGCCAGCAGCCGGAGTGGCACCGGGGAGCTGTTTTTT	CASSRSGTGELFF
TRBV2	TRBD1	14	NA	TRBJ2-1	TGTGCCAGCAGGGTTACAGGGGCCTACAATGAGCAGTTCTTC	CASRVTGAYNEQFF
TRBV5-1	NA	14	NA	TRBJ2-5	TGCGCCAGCAGCTTGGAGTGGGGCAGAGAGACCCAGTACTTC	CASSLEWGRETQYF
TRBV19	NA	14	NA	TRBJ1-5	TGTGCCAGTACCCAAACCGACGGGAATCAGCCCCAGCATTTT	CASTQTDGNQPQHF
TRBV5-1	TRBD1	14	NA	TRBJ1-1	TGCGCCAGCAGGACAGTTCAGGGGGCCACTGAAGCTTTCTTT	CASRTVQGATEAFF